What follows describes a single TCR beta chain. The data were taken from a study of blood T cell repertoires in COVID-19. Turning to the study itself: Acute and convalescent COVID-19 specimens originated in the United States, Italy and Spain. T cells, B-cell-depleted T cells, or PBMCs supplied cDNA or gDNA.

Under the authors' procedure: Estimated nucleated cell counts came from reference gene primer amplification. Repertoires were generated with immunoSEQ multiplex PCR, while TCRdb's copy carries only in-frame clones and drops some. That table is the source of V, J and clone size, and D and trimming were worked out from the DNA. The sample has 350,000 to 450,000 clones, more than 80% seen once. The CDR3 has 12 amino acids. The V end lost 6 bases, the J end lost 3 bases, and 6 bases lay between the germline ends. Material: PBMCs or T cells enriched from blood (not recorded which). This clonotype was sampled from a man aged 30-40 years who had recovered from COVID-19. The chain is built from TRBV12-3 or TRBV12-4 and TRBJ1-5; D ambiguous. CDR3 bases: TGTGCCAGCAGCGAGGTCAATCAGCCCCAGCATTTT. It is translated as CASSEVNQPQHF.